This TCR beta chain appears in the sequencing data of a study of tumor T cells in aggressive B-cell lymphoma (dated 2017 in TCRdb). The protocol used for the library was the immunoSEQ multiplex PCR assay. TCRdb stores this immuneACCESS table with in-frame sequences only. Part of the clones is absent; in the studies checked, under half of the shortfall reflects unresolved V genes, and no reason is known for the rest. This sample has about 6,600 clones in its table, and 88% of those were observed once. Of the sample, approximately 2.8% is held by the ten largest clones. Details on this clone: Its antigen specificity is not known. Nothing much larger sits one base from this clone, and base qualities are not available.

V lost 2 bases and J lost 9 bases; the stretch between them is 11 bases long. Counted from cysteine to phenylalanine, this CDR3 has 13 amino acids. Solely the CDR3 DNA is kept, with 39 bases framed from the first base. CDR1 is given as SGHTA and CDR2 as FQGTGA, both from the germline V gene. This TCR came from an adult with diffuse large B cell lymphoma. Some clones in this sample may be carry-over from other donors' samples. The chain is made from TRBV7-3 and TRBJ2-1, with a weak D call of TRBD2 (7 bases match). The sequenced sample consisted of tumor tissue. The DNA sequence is TGTGCCAGCAGCTTAGTAGGGGGGGGTGAGCAGTTCTTC. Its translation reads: CASSLVGGGEQFF.